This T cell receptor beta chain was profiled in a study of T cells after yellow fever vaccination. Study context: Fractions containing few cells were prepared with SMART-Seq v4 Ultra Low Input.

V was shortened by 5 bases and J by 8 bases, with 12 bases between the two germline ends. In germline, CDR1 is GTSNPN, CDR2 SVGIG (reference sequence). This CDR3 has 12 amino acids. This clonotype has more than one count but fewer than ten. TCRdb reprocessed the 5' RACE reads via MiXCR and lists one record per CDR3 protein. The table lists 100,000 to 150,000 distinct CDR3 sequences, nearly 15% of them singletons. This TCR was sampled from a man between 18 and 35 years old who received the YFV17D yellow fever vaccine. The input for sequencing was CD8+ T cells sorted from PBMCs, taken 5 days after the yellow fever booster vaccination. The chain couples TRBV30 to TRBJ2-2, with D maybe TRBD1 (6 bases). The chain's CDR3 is CAWPQGPGELFF. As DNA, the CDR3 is TGTGCCTGGCCCCAGGGGCCAGGGGAGCTGTTTTTT.